Following are 14 T cell receptor beta chains from one sample sequenced in a study of shared clonotypes between healthy human individuals. In the naive CD8 group, cells lacked CD45RO and were positively selected for CCR7, so terminally differentiated effector memory CD45RA+ cells were left out. This table comes from immunoSEQ multiplex PCR, and its TCRdb copy is limited to in-frame clones, with some not included. Among 800,000 to 950,000 clones, roughly 96% were seen once, and the ten largest hold about 0.25%. Sequenced input: naive CD8+ T cells sorted from blood. The receptors derive from a young man in good health.

This chain uses TRBV7-6 with TRBJ2-1; tentatively, D is TRBD2 (7 bases). The CDR3 loop spans 16 amino acids. Trimming left V 4 bases short and J 1 base short, with 14 bases between. Germline CDR1 and CDR2: SGHVS and FNYEAQ. CDR3 coding DNA: TGTGCCAGCAGCTCCCCGGGGGGCAAGTCCTACAATGAGCAGTTCTTC. Translating it yields CASSSPGGKSYNEQFF.

A remark on this clone: In the same sample, other DNA sequences code for this CDR3. The gene calls are TRBV9 and TRBJ2-1; unclear D gene. This CDR3 comprises 14 residues. Per the germline V gene, CDR1 is SGDLS and CDR2 is YYNGEE. The V gene lost 2 bases and the J gene lost 2 bases, with 8 bases spanning the gap. DNA for the CDR3: TGTGCCAGCAGCGTGGGCGAAGCCTACAATGAGCAGTTCTTC. Protein product: CASSVGEAYNEQFF.

A remark on this clone: The same CDR3 can be traced to other DNA sequences in this sample. V is TRBV7-9 and J is TRBJ1-5, with D unresolved. The V end was cut by 1 base, the J end by 5 bases, with 9 bases between. The CDR3 runs 14 residues. CDR1 SEHNR and CDR2 FQNEAQ come from the germline V gene (reference sequence). The CDR3 loop is CASSLVAGDQPQHF. DNA of the CDR3: TGTGCCAGCAGCTTAGTGGCAGGCGATCAGCCCCAGCATTTT.

To note about this clone: At the DNA level, this CDR3 is encoded by other sequences in the same sample as well. The chain is built from TRBV29-1 and TRBJ2-2; D is undetermined. From germline, CDR1 is SQVTM and CDR2 ANQGSEA. Trimming took 7 bases from V and 0 from J, leaving 6 bases between them. There are 12 residues in the CDR3. CDR3 nucleotides: TGCAGCGCTCTGACGAACACCGGGGAGCTGTTTTTT. As protein: CSALTNTGELFF.

This clone was seen a few times. V is TRBV27 and J is TRBJ2-7; 8 bases align to TRBD2. The J segment lost 4 bases and the V segment lost 3 bases, leaving 2 bases of the junction unmatched. The CDR3 runs 13 residues. Germline values: CDR1 MNHEY, CDR2 SMNVEV (reference sequence). The CDR3 DNA reads TGTGCCAGCAGTTTGCAGCGGGGGTACGAGCAGTACTTC. Residues: CASSLQRGYEQYF.

The CDR3 nucleotides are TGTGCCGGTACGACAGGGCCTGGGATCGGCTACACCTTC. Its protein product is CAGTTGPGIGYTF. V and J are TRBV6-1 and TRBJ1-2; 7 bases match TRBD1. J gave up 8 bases and V 11 bases, and 14 bases lay outside the gene matches. The germline gives CDR1 MNHNS, CDR2 SASEGT. There are 13 residues in the CDR3.

V and J are TRBV4-1 and TRBJ2-4, with 10 bases lining up with TRBD2. The CDR3 sequence is 18 residues long. Germline loops: CDR1 MGHRA, CDR2 YSYEKL. V gave up 0 bases and J gave up 9 bases; unmatched junction bases: 14. CDR3 sequence: CASSQEPGLAGVGGIQYF. The CDR3 DNA is TGCGCCAGCAGCCAAGAACCGGGTCTAGCGGGAGTGGGAGGCATTCAGTACTTC.

This chain connects TRBV4-3 to TRBJ2-7, with 8 nucleotides matching TRBD2. The germline gives CDR1 LGHNA, CDR2 YSLEER. Trimming removed 0 bases from V and 6 bases from J; junction bases left unmatched: 13. The CDR3 consists of 17 residues. This chain's CDR3 is CASSQDYRGGRLGEQYF. DNA of the CDR3: TGCGCCAGCAGCCAAGATTATCGGGGCGGGAGGCTCGGCGAGCAGTACTTC.

The chain has TRBV2 and TRBJ2-1, with 8 bases fitting TRBD1. The CDR3 has 14 residues. CDR1 is SNHLY, CDR2 FYNNEI, per germline. The ends lost 6 bases at V and 5 bases at J; junction bases unmatched: 6. CDR3: CASSGQGANNEQFF. The CDR3 region has the DNA TGTGCCAGCAGCGGACAGGGCGCCAACAATGAGCAGTTCTTC. Together with reference TRBV2 and TRBJ2-1, the CDR3 gives the full variable domain: EPEVTQTPSHQVTQMGQEVILRCVPISNHLYFYWYRQILGQKVEFLVSFYNNEISEKSEIFDDQFSVERPDGSNFTLKIRSTKLEDSAMYFCASSGQGANNEQFFGPGTRLTVL.

The genes are TRBV6-5 and TRBJ1-3; unclear D gene. The V end was cut by 7 bases, the J end by 1 base, with 14 bases between. The germline gives CDR1 MNHEY, CDR2 SVGAGI. The CDR3 totals 15 residues. The CDR3 is CASTLNGMSGNTIYF. The DNA of the CDR3 is TGTGCCAGCACCCTCAACGGAATGTCTGGAAACACCATATATTTT.

This clone was seen just once. This rearrangement joins TRBV11-2 to TRBJ1-1; D may be TRBD1 (5 bases). The CDR3 sequence is 16 residues long. Germline V gene sequence: CDR1 SGHAT, CDR2 FQNNGV. The germline V and J ends were trimmed by 1 base and 0 bases, with 12 bases remaining between them. CDR3 region: CASSLGAGHMNTEAFF. In nucleotides, the CDR3 is TGTGCCAGCAGCTTAGGGGCAGGGCACATGAACACTGAAGCTTTCTTT.

This chain uses TRBV5-1 with TRBJ1-5; D remains unclear. CDR1 is SGHRS and CDR2 is YFSETQ in the germline V gene. Trimming removed 6 bases at V and 7 bases at J, with 17 bases between. The CDR3 runs 14 residues. The CDR3 is CASISSERGQPQHF. The CDR3 DNA is TGCGCCAGCATTTCCTCGGAGCGGGGACAGCCCCAGCATTTT.

The CDR3: CASSLAETSGRNNEQFF. The CDR3 bases are TGTGCCAGCAGCTTAGCGGAAACTAGCGGGAGGAACAATGAGCAGTTCTTC. V gene TRBV7-2 combines with J gene TRBJ2-1; 12 bases align to TRBD2. The CDR3 runs 17 residues. J was trimmed by 5 bases and V by 0 bases; bases with no gene match: 5. CDR1 and CDR2 (germline): SGHTA, FQGNSA.

The genes are TRBV9 and TRBJ2-1, with a possible D match to TRBD1 (6 bases). The CDR3 contains 16 residues. The germline CDR1 and CDR2 sequences are SGDLS and YYNGEE. Deletions cut 4 bases from V and 5 bases from J, with 19 bases between. In DNA form, the CDR3 reads TGTGCCAGCAGCAACCCCCGGGACAAGGCTAACAATGAGCAGTTCTTC. It codes for CASSNPRDKANNEQFF.